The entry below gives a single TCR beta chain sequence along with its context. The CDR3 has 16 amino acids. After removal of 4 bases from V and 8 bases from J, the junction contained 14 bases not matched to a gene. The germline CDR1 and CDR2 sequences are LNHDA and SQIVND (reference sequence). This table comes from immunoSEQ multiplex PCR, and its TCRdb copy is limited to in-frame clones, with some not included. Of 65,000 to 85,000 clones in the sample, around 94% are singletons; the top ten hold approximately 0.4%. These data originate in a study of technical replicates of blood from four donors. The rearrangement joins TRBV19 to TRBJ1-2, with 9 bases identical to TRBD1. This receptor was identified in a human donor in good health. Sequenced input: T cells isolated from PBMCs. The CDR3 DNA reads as TGTGCCAGTAGTAGTCCCGGGACAGGGAGCCTCGGGGGCTACACCTTC. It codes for CASSSPGTGSLGGYTF.